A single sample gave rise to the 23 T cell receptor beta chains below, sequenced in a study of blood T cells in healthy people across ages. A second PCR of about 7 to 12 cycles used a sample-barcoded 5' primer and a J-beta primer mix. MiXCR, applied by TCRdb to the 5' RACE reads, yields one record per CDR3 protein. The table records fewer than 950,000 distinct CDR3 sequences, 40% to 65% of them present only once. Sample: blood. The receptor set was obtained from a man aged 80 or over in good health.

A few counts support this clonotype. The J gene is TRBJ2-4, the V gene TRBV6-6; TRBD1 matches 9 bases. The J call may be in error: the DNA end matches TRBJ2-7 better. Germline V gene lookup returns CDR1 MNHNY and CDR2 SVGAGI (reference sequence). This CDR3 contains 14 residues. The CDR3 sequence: CASRLPGQGGEQYF. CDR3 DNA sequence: TGTGCCAGCAGACTGCCGGGACAGGGAGGCGAGCAGTACTTC.

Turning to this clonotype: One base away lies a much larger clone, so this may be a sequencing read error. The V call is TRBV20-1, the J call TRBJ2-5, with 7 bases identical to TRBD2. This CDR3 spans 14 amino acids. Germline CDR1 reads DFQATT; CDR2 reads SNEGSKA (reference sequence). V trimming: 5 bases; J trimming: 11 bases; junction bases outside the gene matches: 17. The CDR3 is CSAFGLGRGDEQYF. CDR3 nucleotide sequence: TGCAGTGCTTTCGGTTTGGGGAGGGGCGATGAGCAGTACTTC.

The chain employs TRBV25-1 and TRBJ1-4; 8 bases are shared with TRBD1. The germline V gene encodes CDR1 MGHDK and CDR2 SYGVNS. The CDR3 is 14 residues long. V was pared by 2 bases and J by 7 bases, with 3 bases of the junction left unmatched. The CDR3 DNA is TGTGCCAGCAGTGAACAGGGGGCGATTGAAAAACTGTTTTTT. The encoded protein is CASSEQGAIEKLFF.

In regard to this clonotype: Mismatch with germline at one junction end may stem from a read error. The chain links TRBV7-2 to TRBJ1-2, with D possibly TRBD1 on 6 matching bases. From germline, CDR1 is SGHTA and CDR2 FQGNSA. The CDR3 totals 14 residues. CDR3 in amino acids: CASSLDQGIYGYTF. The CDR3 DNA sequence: TGCGCCAGCAGCTTAGACCAGGGGATTTATGGCTACACCTTC.

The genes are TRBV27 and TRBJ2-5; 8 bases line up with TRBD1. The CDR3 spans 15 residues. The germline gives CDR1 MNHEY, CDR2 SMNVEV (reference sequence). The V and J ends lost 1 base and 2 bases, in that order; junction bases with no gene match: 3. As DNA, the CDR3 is TGTGCCAGCAGTTTATGGACAGGGCGGCAAGAGACCCAGTACTTC. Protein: CASSLWTGRQETQYF.

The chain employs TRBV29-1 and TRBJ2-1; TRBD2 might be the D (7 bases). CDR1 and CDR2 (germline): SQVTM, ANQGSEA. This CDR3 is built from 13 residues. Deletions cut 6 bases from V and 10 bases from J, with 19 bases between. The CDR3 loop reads CSVPVITGGEQFF. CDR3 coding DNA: TGCAGCGTCCCCGTAATTACGGGGGGCGAGCAGTTCTTC.

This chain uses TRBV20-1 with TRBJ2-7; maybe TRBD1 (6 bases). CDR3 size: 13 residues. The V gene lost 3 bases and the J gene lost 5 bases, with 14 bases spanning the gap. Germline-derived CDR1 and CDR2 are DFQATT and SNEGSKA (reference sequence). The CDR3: CSASRQGWDEQYF. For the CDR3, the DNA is TGCAGTGCTAGCCGGCAGGGGTGGGACGAGCAGTACTTC.

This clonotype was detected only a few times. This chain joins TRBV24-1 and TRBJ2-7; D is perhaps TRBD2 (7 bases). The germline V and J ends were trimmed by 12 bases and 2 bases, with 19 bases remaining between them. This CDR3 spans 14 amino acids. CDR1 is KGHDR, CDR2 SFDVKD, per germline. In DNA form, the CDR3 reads TGTGCCCCTAGAACCAGGGAGGGGGCCTACGAGCAGTACTTC. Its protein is CAPRTREGAYEQYF.

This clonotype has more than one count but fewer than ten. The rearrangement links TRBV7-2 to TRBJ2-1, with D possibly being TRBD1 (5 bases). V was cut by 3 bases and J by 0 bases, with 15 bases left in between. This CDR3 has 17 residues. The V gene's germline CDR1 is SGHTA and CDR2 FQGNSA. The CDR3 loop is CASSLGQGAPSYNEQFF. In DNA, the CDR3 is TGTGCCAGCAGCTTGGGCCAAGGGGCCCCCTCCTACAATGAGCAGTTCTTC.

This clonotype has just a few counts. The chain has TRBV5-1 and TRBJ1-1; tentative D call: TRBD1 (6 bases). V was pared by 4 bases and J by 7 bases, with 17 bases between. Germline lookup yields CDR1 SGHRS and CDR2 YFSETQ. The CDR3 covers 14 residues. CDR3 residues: CASSRNRESDEAFF. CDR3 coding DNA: TGCGCCAGCAGCAGGAACAGGGAAAGTGATGAAGCTTTCTTT.

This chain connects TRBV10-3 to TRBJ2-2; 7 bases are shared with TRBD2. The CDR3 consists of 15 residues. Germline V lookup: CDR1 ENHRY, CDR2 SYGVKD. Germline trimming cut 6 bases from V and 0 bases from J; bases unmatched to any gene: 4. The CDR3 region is CAIRPSGSNTGELFF. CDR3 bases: TGTGCCATCAGGCCTAGCGGTTCGAACACCGGGGAGCTGTTTTTT.

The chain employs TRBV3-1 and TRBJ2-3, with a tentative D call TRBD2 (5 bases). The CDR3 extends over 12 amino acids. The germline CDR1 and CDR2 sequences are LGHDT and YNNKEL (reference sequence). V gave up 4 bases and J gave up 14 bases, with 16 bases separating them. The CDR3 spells CASSLAKGYAYF. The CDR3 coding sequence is TGTGCCAGCAGCCTAGCGAAGGGATACGCGTATTTT.

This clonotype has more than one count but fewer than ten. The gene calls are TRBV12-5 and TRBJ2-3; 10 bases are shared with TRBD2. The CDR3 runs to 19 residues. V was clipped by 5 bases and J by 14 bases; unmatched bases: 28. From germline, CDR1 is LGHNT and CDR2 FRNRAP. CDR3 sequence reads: CASGPTSARTSGSHRYAYF. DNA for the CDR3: TGTGCTAGTGGTCCCACTAGCGCCCGGACTAGCGGTTCGCACAGATACGCGTATTTT.

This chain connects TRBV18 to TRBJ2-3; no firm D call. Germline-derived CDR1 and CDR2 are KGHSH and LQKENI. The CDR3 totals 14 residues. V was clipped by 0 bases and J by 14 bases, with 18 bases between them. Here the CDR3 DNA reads TGTGCCAGCTCACCACCTTCCCTAGAAGGAGACGCGTATTTT. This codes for CASSPPSLEGDAYF.

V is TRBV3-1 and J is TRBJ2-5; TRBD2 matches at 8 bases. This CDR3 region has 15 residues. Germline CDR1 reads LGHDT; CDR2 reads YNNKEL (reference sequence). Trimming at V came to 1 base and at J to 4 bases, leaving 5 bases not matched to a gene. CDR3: CASSQGAGGAETQYF. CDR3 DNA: TGTGCCAGCAGCCAAGGGGCGGGGGGAGCAGAGACCCAGTACTTC.

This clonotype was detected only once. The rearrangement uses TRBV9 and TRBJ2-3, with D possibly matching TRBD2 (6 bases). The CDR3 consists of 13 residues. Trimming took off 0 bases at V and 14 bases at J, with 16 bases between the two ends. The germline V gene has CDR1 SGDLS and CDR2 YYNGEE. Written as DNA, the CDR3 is TGTGCCAGCAGCGTAGCTGGACTACATTTGCCGTATTTT. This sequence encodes CASSVAGLHLPYF.

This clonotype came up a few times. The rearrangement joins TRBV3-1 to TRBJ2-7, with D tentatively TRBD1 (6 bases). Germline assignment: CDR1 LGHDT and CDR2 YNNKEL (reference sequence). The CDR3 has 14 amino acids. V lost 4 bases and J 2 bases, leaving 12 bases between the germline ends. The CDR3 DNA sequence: TGTGCCAGCAGCCCAGGGGCCGGACCCTACGAGCAGTACTTC. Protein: CASSPGAGPYEQYF.

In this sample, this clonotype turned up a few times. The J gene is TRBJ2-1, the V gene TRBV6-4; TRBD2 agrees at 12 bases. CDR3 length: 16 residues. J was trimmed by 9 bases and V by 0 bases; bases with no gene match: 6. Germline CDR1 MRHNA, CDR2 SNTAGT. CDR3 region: CASSDSASGRATEQFF. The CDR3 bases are TGTGCCAGCAGTGACTCGGCTAGCGGGAGGGCCACTGAGCAGTTCTTC.

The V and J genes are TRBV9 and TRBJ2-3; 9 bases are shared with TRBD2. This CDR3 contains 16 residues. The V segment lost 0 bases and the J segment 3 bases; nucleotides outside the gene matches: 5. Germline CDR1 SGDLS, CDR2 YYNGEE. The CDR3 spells CASSVVSGRSTDTQYF. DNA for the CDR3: TGTGCCAGCAGCGTAGTCAGCGGGAGGTCGACAGATACGCAGTATTTT.

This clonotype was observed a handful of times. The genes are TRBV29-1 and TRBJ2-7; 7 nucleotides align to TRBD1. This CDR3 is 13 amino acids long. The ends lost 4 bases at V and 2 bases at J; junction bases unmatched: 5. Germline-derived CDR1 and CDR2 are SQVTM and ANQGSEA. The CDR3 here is CSVARGRTYEQYF. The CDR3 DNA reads TGCAGCGTTGCAAGGGGGCGAACCTACGAGCAGTACTTC.

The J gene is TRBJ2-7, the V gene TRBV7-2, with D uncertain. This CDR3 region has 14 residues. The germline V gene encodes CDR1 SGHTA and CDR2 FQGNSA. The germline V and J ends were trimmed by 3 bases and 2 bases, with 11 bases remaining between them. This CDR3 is CASSFGPSPYEQYF. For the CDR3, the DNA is TGTGCCAGCAGCTTTGGGCCAAGCCCCTACGAGCAGTACTTC.

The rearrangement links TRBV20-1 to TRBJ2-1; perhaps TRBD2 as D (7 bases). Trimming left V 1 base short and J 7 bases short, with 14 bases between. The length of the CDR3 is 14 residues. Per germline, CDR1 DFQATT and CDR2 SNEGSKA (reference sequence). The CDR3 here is CSARGRTAGNEQFF. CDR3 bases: TGCAGTGCTAGAGGTCGGACAGCGGGGAATGAGCAGTTCTTC.

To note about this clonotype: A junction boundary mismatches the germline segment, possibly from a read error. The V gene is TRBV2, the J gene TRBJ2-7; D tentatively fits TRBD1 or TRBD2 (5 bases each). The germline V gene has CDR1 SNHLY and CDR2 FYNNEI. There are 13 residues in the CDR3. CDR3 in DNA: TGCGCCAGCAGCACGGGACCGCTTAACGAGCAGTACTTC. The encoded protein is CASSTGPLNEQYF. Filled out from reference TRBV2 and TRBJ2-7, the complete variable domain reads EPEVTQTPSHQVTQMGQEVILRCVPISNHLYFYWYRQILGQKVEFLVSFYNNEISEKSEIFDDQFSVERPDGSNFTLKIRSTKLEDSAMYFCASSTGPLNEQYFGPGTRLTVT.